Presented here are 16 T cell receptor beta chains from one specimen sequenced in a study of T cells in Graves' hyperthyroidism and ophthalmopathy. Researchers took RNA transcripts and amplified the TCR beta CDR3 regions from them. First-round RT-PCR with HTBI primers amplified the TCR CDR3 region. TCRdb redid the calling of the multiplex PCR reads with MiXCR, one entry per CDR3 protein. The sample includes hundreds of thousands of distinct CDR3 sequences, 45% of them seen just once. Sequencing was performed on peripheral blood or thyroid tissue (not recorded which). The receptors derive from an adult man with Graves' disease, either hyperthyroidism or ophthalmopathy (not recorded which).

In nucleotides, the CDR3 is TGTGCCACCAGCAGCGTCGGCGGGAACACTGAAGCTTTCTTT. Protein product: CATSSVGGNTEAFF. The gene calls are TRBV15 and TRBJ1-1; D gene ambiguous. The germline gives CDR1 LNHNV, CDR2 YYDKDF (reference sequence). The ends were cut back, 3 bases at V and 1 base at J, with 9 bases in the middle. The CDR3 is 14 amino acids.

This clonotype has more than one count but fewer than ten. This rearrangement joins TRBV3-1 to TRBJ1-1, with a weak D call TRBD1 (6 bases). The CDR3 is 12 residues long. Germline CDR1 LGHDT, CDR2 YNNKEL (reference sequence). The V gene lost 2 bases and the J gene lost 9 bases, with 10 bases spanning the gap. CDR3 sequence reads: CASSQTQGKAFF. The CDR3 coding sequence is TGTGCCAGCAGCCAAACTCAGGGGAAAGCTTTCTTT.

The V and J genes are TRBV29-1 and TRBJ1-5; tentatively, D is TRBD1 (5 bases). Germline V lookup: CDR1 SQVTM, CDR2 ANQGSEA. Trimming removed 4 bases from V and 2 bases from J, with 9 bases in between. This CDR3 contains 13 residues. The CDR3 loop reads CSVAGSGNQPQHF. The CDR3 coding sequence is TGCAGCGTTGCAGGGTCGGGCAATCAGCCCCAGCATTTT.

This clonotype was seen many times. CDR3 sequence: CASTKGGERTEAFF. CDR3 coding DNA: TGTGCCAGCACGAAAGGGGGGGAACGCACTGAAGCTTTCTTT. This chain links TRBV2 with TRBJ1-1; TRBD1 is a possible D gene (6 bases). Deletions cut 7 bases from V and 4 bases from J, with 16 bases between. Germline V gene sequence: CDR1 SNHLY, CDR2 FYNNEI. The CDR3 sequence is 14 residues long.

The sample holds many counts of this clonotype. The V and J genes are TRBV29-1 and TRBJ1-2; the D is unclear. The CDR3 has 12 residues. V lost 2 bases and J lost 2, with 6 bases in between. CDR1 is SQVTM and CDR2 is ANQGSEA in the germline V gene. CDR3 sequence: CSVESRNYGYTF. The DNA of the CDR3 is TGCAGCGTTGAATCACGGAACTATGGCTACACCTTC.

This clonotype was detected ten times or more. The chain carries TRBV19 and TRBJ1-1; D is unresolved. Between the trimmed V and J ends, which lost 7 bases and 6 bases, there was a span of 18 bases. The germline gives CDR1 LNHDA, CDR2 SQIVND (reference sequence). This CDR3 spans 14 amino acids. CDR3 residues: CASNPDWDGAEAFF. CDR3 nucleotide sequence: TGTGCCAGTAACCCGGACTGGGATGGGGCTGAAGCTTTCTTT. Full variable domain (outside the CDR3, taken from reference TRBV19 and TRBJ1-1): DGGITQSPKYLFRKEGQNVTLSCEQNLNHDAMYWYRQDPGQGLRLIYYSQIVNDFQKGDIAEGYSVSREKKESFPLTVTSAQKNPTAFYLCASNPDWDGAEAFFGQGTRLTVV.

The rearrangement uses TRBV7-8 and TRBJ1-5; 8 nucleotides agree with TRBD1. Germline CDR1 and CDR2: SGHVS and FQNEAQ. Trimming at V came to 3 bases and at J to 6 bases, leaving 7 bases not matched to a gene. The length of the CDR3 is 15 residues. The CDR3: CASSFSGGEGQPQHF. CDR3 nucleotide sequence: TGTGCCAGCAGCTTTTCAGGGGGCGAGGGTCAGCCCCAGCATTTT.

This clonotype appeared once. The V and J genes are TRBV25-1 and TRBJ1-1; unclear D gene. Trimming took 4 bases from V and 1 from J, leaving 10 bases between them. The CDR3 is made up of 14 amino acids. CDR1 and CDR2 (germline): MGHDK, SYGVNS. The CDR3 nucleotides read TGTGCCAGCAGTGCCGGGCGGTCGAACACTGAAGCTTTCTTT. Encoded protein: CASSAGRSNTEAFF.

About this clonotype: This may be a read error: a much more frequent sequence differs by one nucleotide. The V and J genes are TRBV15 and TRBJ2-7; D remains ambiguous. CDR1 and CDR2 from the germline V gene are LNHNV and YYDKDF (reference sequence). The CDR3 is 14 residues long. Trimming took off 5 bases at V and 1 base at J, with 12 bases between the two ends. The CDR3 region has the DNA TGTGCCACCAGCTTGTCTGACTCGTCCTACGAGCAGTACTTC. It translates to CATSLSDSSYEQYF. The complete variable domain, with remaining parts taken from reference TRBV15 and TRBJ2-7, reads DAMVIQNPRYQVTQFGKPVTLSCSQTLNHNVMYWYQQKSSQAPKLLFHYYDKDFNNEADTPDNFQSRRPNTSFCFLDIRSPGLGDTAMYLCATSLSDSSYEQYFGPGTRLTVT.

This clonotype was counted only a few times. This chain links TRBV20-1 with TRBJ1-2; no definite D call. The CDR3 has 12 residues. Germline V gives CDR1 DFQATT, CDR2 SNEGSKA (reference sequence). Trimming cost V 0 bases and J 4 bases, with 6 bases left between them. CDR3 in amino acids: CSARDSPYGYTF. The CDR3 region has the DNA TGCAGTGCTAGAGACAGCCCCTATGGCTACACCTTC.

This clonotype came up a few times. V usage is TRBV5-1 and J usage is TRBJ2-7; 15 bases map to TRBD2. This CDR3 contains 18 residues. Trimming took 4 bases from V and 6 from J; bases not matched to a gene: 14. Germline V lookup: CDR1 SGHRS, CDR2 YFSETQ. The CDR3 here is CASSLRTSGRARDSEQYF. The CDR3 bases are TGCGCCAGCAGCCTACGGACTAGCGGGAGGGCCCGGGATAGCGAGCAGTACTTC.

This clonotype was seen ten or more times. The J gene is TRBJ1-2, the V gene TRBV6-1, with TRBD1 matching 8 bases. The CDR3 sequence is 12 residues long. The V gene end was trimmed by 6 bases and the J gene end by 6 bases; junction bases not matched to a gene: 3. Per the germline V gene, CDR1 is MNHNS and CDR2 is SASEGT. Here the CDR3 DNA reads TGTGCCAGCAGGACAGGGGCAGATGGCTACACCTTC. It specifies CASRTGADGYTF.

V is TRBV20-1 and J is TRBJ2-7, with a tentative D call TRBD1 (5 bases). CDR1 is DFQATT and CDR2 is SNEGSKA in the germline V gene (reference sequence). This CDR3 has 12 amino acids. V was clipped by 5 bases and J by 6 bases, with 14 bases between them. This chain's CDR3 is CSASKTGGEQYF. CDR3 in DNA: TGCAGTGCTTCCAAAACAGGCGGCGAGCAGTACTTC.

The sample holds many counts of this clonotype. CDR3 protein: CASSPQGNEQYF. The CDR3 DNA reads as TGTGCCAGTAGTCCTCAGGGGAACGAGCAGTACTTC. The rearrangement joins TRBV19 to TRBJ2-7; tentative D call: TRBD1 (6 bases). Germline loops: CDR1 LNHDA, CDR2 SQIVND (reference sequence). CDR3 length equals 12 residues. V lost 5 bases and J 5 bases, leaving 10 bases between the germline ends.

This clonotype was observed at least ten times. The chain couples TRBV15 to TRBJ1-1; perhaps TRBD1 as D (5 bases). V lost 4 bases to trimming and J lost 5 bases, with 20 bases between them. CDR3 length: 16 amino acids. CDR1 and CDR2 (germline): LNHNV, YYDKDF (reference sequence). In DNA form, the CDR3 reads TGTGCCACCAGCACAGGGATCTTACAAATCGGAACTGAAGCTTTCTTT. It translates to CATSTGILQIGTEAFF.

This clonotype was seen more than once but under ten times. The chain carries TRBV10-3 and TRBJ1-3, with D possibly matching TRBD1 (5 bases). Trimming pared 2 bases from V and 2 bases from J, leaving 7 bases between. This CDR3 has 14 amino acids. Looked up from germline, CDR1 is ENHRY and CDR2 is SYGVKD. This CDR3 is CAISEGGTGNTIYF. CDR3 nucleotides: TGTGCCATCAGTGAGGGGGGAACTGGAAACACCATATATTTT.